This T cell receptor beta chain is drawn from a study of cytomegalovirus exposure and HLA in healthy donors. Concerning this clone itself: Its antigen is not known.

From the roughly 120-subject validation cohort, which was separate from the approximately 670-subject first cohort, the donors were drawn. Study-wide points: Most TCR sequences were seen very rarely across donors, but some public TCRs occurred in many. Altogether, 150 to 200 TCR beta chains were recorded as cytomegalovirus-associated.

Using immunoSEQ multiplex PCR, the repertoire was profiled, and TCRdb retains in-frame clones only, with some absent. The sample yields some 90,000 clones, 87% seen once. The TCR sequence derives from a woman aged 25 to 39 in good health and CMV-seronegative. The sequenced material came from PBMCs.

CDR3 sequence reads: CASSPPGQAYYEQYF. CDR3 nucleotide sequence: TGTGCCAGCAGTCCTCCGGGACAGGCGTACTACGAGCAGTACTTC. The V gene is TRBV5-4, the J gene TRBJ2-7, with 8 bases that match TRBD1. The germline V gene has CDR1 SGHNT and CDR2 YYREEE (reference sequence). CDR3 length: 15 residues. After removal of 5 bases from V and 3 bases from J, the junction contained 10 bases not matched to a gene.